This T cell receptor (beta chain) originates from a study of blood T cell repertoires in COVID-19. Study details: Both acute and convalescent COVID-19 samples were obtained from the United States, Italy and Spain. The analysed material was cDNA or gDNA that came from T cells, B-cell-depleted T cells, or PBMCs.

Profiling relied on immunoSEQ multiplex PCR, and the TCRdb table lists in-frame clones only, not all of them. Of roughly 70,000 clones in the sample, around 81% were seen once. V was trimmed by 5 bases and J by 3 bases, leaving 13 bases between them. In germline, CDR1 is SNHLY, CDR2 FYNNEI. The CDR3 is 14 residues long. V and J are TRBV2 and TRBJ1-1; TRBD1 is a possible D gene (6 bases). The clonotype was recovered from a woman aged 60-70 years with acute or convalescent COVID-19. Sequenced sample: peripheral blood. The DNA of the CDR3 is TGTGCCAGCAGTCGGATCCAGGGGTACACTGAAGCTTTCTTT. Translating gives CASSRIQGYTEAFF.